This TCR beta chain originates from a study of blood T cell repertoires in COVID-19. Overall study: Samples of COVID-19 (acute and convalescent) were obtained from the United States, Italy and Spain. Sources were T cells, B-cell-depleted T cells, or PBMCs; the material itself was cDNA or gDNA.

The CDR3 extends over 12 amino acids. V shed 4 bases and J shed 4 bases, with 5 bases lying between them. Germline V gene data show CDR1 as SNHLY and CDR2 as FYNNEI. Per the study methods: Nucleated cell number was recorded as an estimate derived from reference gene primer amplification. The assay was immunoSEQ multiplex PCR, and TCRdb's table has in-frame clones only and misses some. From that table come the V and J calls and clone size; the DNA was used to work out D and trimming. There are around 98,000 clones in the sample; 82% occur only once, and 9.5% to 13% lies in the top ten. The rearrangement joins TRBV2 to TRBJ1-5; no clear D. The source of this sequence is a man in his 70s with active or convalescent COVID-19. The sample taken for sequencing was peripheral blood. CDR3 loop: CASSGRNQPQHF. Here the CDR3 DNA reads TGTGCCAGCAGTGGCAGAAATCAGCCCCAGCATTTT.